This paragraph covers one TCR beta chain sequence. Sequencing used immunoSEQ multiplex PCR; TCRdb keeps in-frame clones, though not all of them. The repertoire has about 81,000 clones, 91% of them found once; the top ten carry 1.9%. The data stem from a study of blood T cell repertoires in COVID-19. Study background: PBMCs, B-cell-depleted T cells, or T cells provided the cDNA or gDNA that made up the material.

The CDR3 totals 14 residues. V gave up 8 bases and J gave up 8 bases; unmatched junction bases: 9. CDR1 SGHAT and CDR2 FQNNGV come from the germline V gene. J is TRBJ2-1 and V is TRBV11-2, with TRBD2 identical over 10 bases. Source material: peripheral blood. The TCR comes from a woman aged 45-59 years in a cohort sampled during active COVID-19. CDR3 coding DNA: TGTGCCAGCGCCAGCCCTAGCGGGAGACATGAGCAGTTCTTC. It encodes CASASPSGRHEQFF.